The present T cell receptor beta chain was sequenced within a study of OX40 agonist ivuxolimab in advanced cancers. On the study more broadly: The dose-escalation cohort had hepatocellular carcinoma, melanoma, renal cell or head and neck cancer. Partial responses were recorded for three patients, including one with hepatocellular carcinoma and two with cutaneous melanoma. The dose-escalation cohort was around 83% male, with a mean age of approximately 61 years, ranging roughly 23 to 79. Study findings and constraints: Among the nonresponders, some also had low normalized T-cell clonal expansion.

As regards this clone: Its antigen is unidentified.

The method was immunoSEQ multiplex PCR; TCRdb's version includes in-frame clones alone and lacks a portion of them. The sample has tens of thousands of clones, about nine tenths seen once. This specimen was CD4+ or CD8+ T cells sorted from blood, taken in a trial of the OX40 agonist ivuxolimab. The sequence derives from an adult with an advanced solid tumor such as melanoma, head and neck, liver or kidney cancer.

CDR3 protein: CASIDMAGGLAGQRYEQYF. The DNA of the CDR3 is TGTGCCAGCATTGACATGGCAGGAGGGTTAGCGGGGCAACGCTACGAGCAGTACTTC. The chain employs TRBV21-1 and TRBJ2-7; TRBD2 is the table's D call, not checked against the DNA. TRBV21-1 is a known pseudogene. The CDR3 spans 19 residues.